The 30 T cell receptor beta chains in this list originate from one sample, sequenced in a study of cytomegalovirus exposure and HLA in healthy donors. Researchers ran the PCR with 60 Vbeta and 13 Jbeta primers. TCRdb keeps only in-frame clones here, not all; method: immunoSEQ multiplex PCR. The sample contains 75,000 to 100,000 clones, 75% to 85% of which appear only once. Sequenced input: PBMCs. The receptors come from a man aged 18 to 30 in good health and CMV-seropositive.

The V gene is TRBV2, the J gene TRBJ2-5; a possible D gene is TRBD2 (5 bases). Germline-derived CDR1 and CDR2 are SNHLY and FYNNEI. Deletions cut 2 bases from V and 5 bases from J, with 15 bases between. The CDR3 consists of 15 residues. The CDR3 DNA follows: TGTGCCAGCAGTGAATCGGGGAGTGTAGGGGAGACCCAGTACTTC. Protein sequence: CASSESGSVGETQYF.

The rearrangement links TRBV7-9 to TRBJ2-1; 16 positions agree with TRBD2. The CDR3 consists of 15 residues. From germline, CDR1 is SEHNR and CDR2 FQNEAQ (reference sequence). V lost 5 bases, J lost 8 bases, and 3 bases stayed unmatched. CDR3 sequence reads: CASSLGTSGGDEQFF. For the CDR3, the DNA is TGTGCCAGCAGCCTGGGGACTAGCGGGGGGGATGAGCAGTTCTTC.

This chain connects TRBV25-1 to TRBJ1-4, with a weak D call TRBD1 (6 bases). V lost 8 bases, J lost 7 bases, and 23 bases lay in between. The germline CDR1 and CDR2 sequences are MGHDK and SYGVNS. The CDR3 is made up of 16 amino acids. The CDR3 here is CASGKQGRATIEKLFF. Written as DNA, the CDR3 is TGTGCCAGCGGTAAACAGGGAAGGGCGACGATTGAAAAACTGTTTTTT.

This clone was counted between two and nine times. This sequence joins TRBV28 and TRBJ1-1; 8 positions agree with TRBD1. Trimming at V came to 2 bases and at J to 4 bases, leaving 9 bases not matched to a gene. Germline V gene data show CDR1 as MDHEN and CDR2 as SYDVKM. This CDR3 comprises 16 residues. CDR3 coding DNA: TGTGCCAGCAGTTTAGAGCAGGGGGCGAGGGGCACTGAAGCTTTCTTT. It translates to CASSLEQGARGTEAFF. Full variable domain (missing parts from reference TRBV28 and TRBJ1-1): DVKVTQSSRYLVKRTGEKVFLECVQDMDHENMFWYRQDPGLGLRLIYFSYDVKMKEKGDIPEGYSVSREKKERFSLILESASTNQTSMYLCASSLEQGARGTEAFFGQGTRLTVV.

This clone was seen a few times. This chain links TRBV6-5 with TRBJ1-4; D call uncertain. Trimming took off 5 bases at V and 0 bases at J, with 7 bases between the two ends. Germline CDR1 is MNHEY and CDR2 is SVGAGI. The CDR3 has 14 amino acids. CDR3 loop: CASSPTPTNEKLFF. The CDR3 DNA is TGTGCCAGCAGTCCGACACCAACTAATGAAAAACTGTTTTTT.

This chain joins TRBV2 and TRBJ2-3, with a weak D call TRBD2 (6 bases). Per the germline V gene, CDR1 is SNHLY and CDR2 is FYNNEI. V dropped 8 bases and J dropped 2 bases, with 17 bases sitting between them. CDR3 length equals 15 residues. The CDR3, as DNA: TGTGCCAGCGGGGAGACTAGTTTGTTCACAGATACGCAGTATTTT. It specifies CASGETSLFTDTQYF.

This rearrangement joins TRBV11-3 to TRBJ1-1, with D perhaps TRBD1 (5 bases). CDR1 and CDR2 from the germline V gene are SGHNT and YENEEA. Trimming took 5 bases from V and 0 from J, leaving 10 bases between them. The CDR3 has 14 residues. The CDR3 spells CASSPGGMNTEAFF. CDR3 DNA: TGTGCCAGCAGCCCGGGGGGAATGAACACTGAAGCTTTCTTT.

This clone was observed a single time. The chain couples TRBV7-2 to TRBJ1-1, with D tentatively TRBD1 (5 bases). The germline CDR1 and CDR2 sequences are SGHTA and FQGNSA. The length of the CDR3 is 15 residues. Between the trimmed V and J ends, which lost 4 bases and 5 bases, there was a span of 17 bases. CDR3 coding DNA: TGTGCCAGCAGCTCCAGGGCGGGGGACGGAACTGAAGCTTTCTTT. This sequence encodes CASSSRAGDGTEAFF.

This chain links TRBV5-1 with TRBJ1-2; perhaps TRBD1 as D (6 bases). The V gene's germline CDR1 is SGHRS and CDR2 YFSETQ. The CDR3 is made up of 13 amino acids. V dropped 3 bases and J dropped 7 bases, with 13 bases sitting between them. The CDR3 loop reads CASSSAGGAGYTF. The CDR3, as DNA: TGCGCCAGCAGCTCCGCCGGGGGGGCTGGCTACACCTTC.

The CDR3 region is CASSAYSTDTQYF. DNA for the CDR3: TGTGCCAGCAGCGCCTACAGCACAGATACGCAGTATTTT. The chain employs TRBV6-1 and TRBJ2-3; D ambiguous. CDR3 size: 13 residues. Trimming took off 6 bases at V and 0 bases at J, with 7 bases between the two ends. The germline CDR1 and CDR2 sequences are MNHNS and SASEGT.

This clone was found a few times. The V call is TRBV5-5, the J call TRBJ2-5; D is ambiguous. Germline assignment: CDR1 SGHKS and CDR2 YYEKEE (reference sequence). V was pared by 4 bases and J by 3 bases, with 4 bases between. The CDR3 has 11 residues. The CDR3 spells CASSIEETQYF. The CDR3 DNA sequence: TGTGCCAGCAGCATCGAAGAGACCCAGTACTTC.

The chain uses TRBV5-1 and TRBJ2-7; weak D call: TRBD2 (6 bases). This CDR3 has 13 amino acids. With 7 bases removed from V and 5 bases from J, the gap between germline ends came to 16 bases. Germline assignment: CDR1 SGHRS and CDR2 YFSETQ. The CDR3 region is CASGGGARNEQYF. In DNA, the CDR3 is TGCGCCAGCGGAGGAGGGGCTCGGAACGAGCAGTACTTC.

This chain joins TRBV29-1 and TRBJ1-1; a possible D gene is TRBD1 (5 bases). Trimming left V 6 bases short and J 4 bases short, with 15 bases between. The CDR3 loop spans 13 amino acids. CDR1 is SQVTM, CDR2 ANQGSEA, per germline. The CDR3 DNA reads TGCAGCGTCCTGGGCAGGGATACCACTGAAGCTTTCTTT. Encoded protein: CSVLGRDTTEAFF.

This chain links TRBV27 with TRBJ1-2; 7 nucleotides align to TRBD1. The CDR3 length is 13 residues. J gave up 6 bases and V 5 bases, and 6 bases lay outside the gene matches. CDR1 and CDR2 (germline): MNHEY, SMNVEV (reference sequence). CDR3 DNA sequence: TGTGCCAGCAGTCCCGGGACAGAGGATGGCTACACCTTC. Its translation: CASSPGTEDGYTF.

This clone showed up just once. CDR3 sequence: CASSLWGDQGNQPQHF. In DNA form, the CDR3 reads TGTGCCAGCAGTTTATGGGGAGATCAGGGGAATCAGCCCCAGCATTTT. This rearrangement joins TRBV27 to TRBJ1-5; the D gene is possibly TRBD1 (6 bases). The V end was cut by 1 base, the J end by 4 bases, with 14 bases between. The CDR3 loop spans 16 amino acids. Germline V gene data show CDR1 as MNHEY and CDR2 as SMNVEV (reference sequence).

This chain uses TRBV28 with TRBJ2-1; the match to TRBD2 covers 14 bases. Germline-derived CDR1 and CDR2 are MDHEN and SYDVKM. The CDR3 spans 17 residues. Trimming removed 8 bases from V and 0 bases from J; junction bases left unmatched: 6. The CDR3 DNA reads TGTGCCAGCCCCCCTGGACTAGCGGGGGGCTCCTACAATGAGCAGTTCTTC. This encodes CASPPGLAGGSYNEQFF.

The rearrangement links TRBV13 to TRBJ2-7, with 14 nucleotides matching TRBD2. Germline V lookup: CDR1 PRHDT, CDR2 FYEKMQ (reference sequence). The CDR3 contains 17 residues. Unmatched junction bases numbered 3, after V lost 1 base and J lost 1 base. The CDR3 sequence is CASSLDRTSGGSYEQYF. Written as DNA, the CDR3 is TGTGCCAGCAGCTTAGATCGGACTAGCGGGGGGTCCTACGAGCAGTACTTC.

The chain couples TRBV9 to TRBJ2-3; the match to TRBD2 covers 8 bases. Germline CDR1 SGDLS, CDR2 YYNGEE. With V trimmed by 4 bases and J by 2 bases, 6 bases remained unmatched. This CDR3 has 15 residues. CDR3 in amino acids: CASSQRGRITDTQYF. The CDR3 bases are TGTGCCAGCAGCCAGCGGGGGCGGATCACAGATACGCAGTATTTT.

This sequence joins TRBV9 and TRBJ2-3, with 8 bases identical to TRBD2. Germline loops: CDR1 SGDLS, CDR2 YYNGEE. This CDR3 is built from 15 residues. Unmatched junction bases numbered 3, after V lost 1 base and J lost 2 bases. CDR3 coding DNA: TGTGCCAGCAGCGTATCGGGGGGGGTCACAGATACGCAGTATTTT. This encodes CASSVSGGVTDTQYF. The complete variable domain, with remaining parts taken from reference TRBV9 and TRBJ2-3, reads DSGVTQTPKHLITATGQRVTLRCSPRSGDLSVYWYQQSLDQGLQFLIQYYNGEERAKGNILERFSAQQFPDLHSELNLSSLELGDSALYFCASSVSGGVTDTQYFGPGTRLTVL.

The genes are TRBV5-4 and TRBJ2-7; possibly TRBD2 for D (5 bases). The CDR3 has 12 amino acids. Trimming took 2 bases from V and 6 from J, leaving 9 bases between them. CDR1 SGHNT and CDR2 YYREEE come from the germline V gene (reference sequence). The CDR3 DNA sequence: TGTGCCAGCAGCTTAACTCGGGGCGAGCAGTACTTC. This encodes CASSLTRGEQYF.

V is TRBV28 and J is TRBJ1-4; 9 bases map to TRBD1. The CDR3 runs to 15 residues. V dropped 6 bases and J dropped 8; count of bases not matched to a gene: 10. Germline loops: CDR1 MDHEN, CDR2 SYDVKM. DNA of the CDR3: TGTGCCAGCAGGGACCCCGGGACAGGGAAAGAAAAACTGTTTTTT. Amino acids: CASRDPGTGKEKLFF.

This clone was seen more than once but under ten times. The V gene is TRBV11-3, the J gene TRBJ1-1; 7 bases line up with TRBD1. CDR3 length: 13 amino acids. The trim removed 1 base at V and 11 bases at J, leaving 7 bases unmatched. In germline, CDR1 is SGHNT, CDR2 YENEEA. The CDR3 is CASSLVGTAKAFF. CDR3 in DNA: TGTGCCAGCAGCTTAGTCGGGACAGCTAAGGCTTTCTTT.

This clone was seen more than once but under ten times. V and J are TRBV6-1 and TRBJ1-5; D ambiguous. The germline V gene encodes CDR1 MNHNS and CDR2 SASEGT. The CDR3 consists of 16 residues. Trimming removed 4 bases at V and 5 bases at J, with 18 bases between. The CDR3 reads CASSAFPSIGDQPQHF. In DNA form, the CDR3 reads TGTGCCAGCAGTGCCTTCCCCAGCATCGGGGATCAGCCCCAGCATTTT.

The DNA for the CDR3 is TGTGCCAGCAGCTTAGACCGAAGACAGATTGAAGCTTTCTTT. Protein product: CASSLDRRQIEAFF. The chain uses TRBV11-2 and TRBJ1-1, with D possibly TRBD1 on 5 matching bases. Trimming pared 0 bases from V and 7 bases from J, leaving 12 bases between. Per germline, CDR1 SGHAT and CDR2 FQNNGV. This CDR3 contains 14 residues.

The chain uses TRBV7-9 and TRBJ2-1, with TRBD1 identical over 10 bases. V was pared by 0 bases and J by 6 bases, with 5 bases of the junction left unmatched. The CDR3 sequence is 16 residues long. Germline values: CDR1 SEHNR, CDR2 FQNEAQ (reference sequence). The CDR3, as DNA: TGTGCCAGCAGCTTAGCCCTCCGGGACAGGGGCAATGAGCAGTTCTTC. Amino acids: CASSLALRDRGNEQFF.

V is TRBV11-2 and J is TRBJ1-2; D might be TRBD1 (5 bases). In germline, CDR1 is SGHAT, CDR2 FQNNGV. The CDR3 is made up of 13 amino acids. Deletions cut 6 bases from V and 5 bases from J, with 13 bases between. CDR3 amino acids: CASRDPGTYGYTF. The CDR3 nucleotides are TGTGCCAGCAGGGACCCCGGGACTTATGGCTACACCTTC. Filled out from reference TRBV11-2 and TRBJ1-2, the complete variable domain reads EAGVAQSPRYKIIEKRQSVAFWCNPISGHATLYWYQQILGQGPKLLIQFQNNGVVDDSQLPKDRFSAERLKGVDSTLKIQPAKLEDSAVYLCASRDPGTYGYTFGSGTRLTVV.

The chain carries TRBV6-5 and TRBJ1-1, with D maybe TRBD1 (5 bases). Trimming removed 2 bases from V and 1 base from J, with 11 bases in between. This CDR3 contains 15 residues. Germline-derived CDR1 and CDR2 are MNHEY and SVGAGI. This CDR3 is CASSYGGVGNTEAFF. The CDR3 DNA reads as TGTGCCAGCAGTTACGGGGGGGTTGGGAACACTGAAGCTTTCTTT.

This clone has more than one count but fewer than ten. This sequence joins TRBV7-8 and TRBJ1-1, with 7 bases fitting TRBD1. Trimming took 5 bases from V and 1 from J; bases not matched to a gene: 4. CDR3 length: 14 amino acids. CDR1 and CDR2 (germline): SGHVS, FQNEAQ. Here the CDR3 reads CASSPRDRNTEAFF. In DNA form, the CDR3 reads TGTGCCAGCAGCCCCCGGGACAGGAACACTGAAGCTTTCTTT.

The chain links TRBV10-1 to TRBJ2-7; D unresolved. Germline-derived CDR1 and CDR2 are WNHNN and SYGVQD (reference sequence). Trimming stripped 3 bases from V and 0 bases from J, with 9 bases between. The CDR3 totals 14 residues. The CDR3: CASSEDPSSYEQYF. The CDR3 nucleotides read TGCGCCAGCAGTGAAGACCCTAGCTCCTACGAGCAGTACTTC.

This clone was counted once. This chain links TRBV7-2 with TRBJ2-1, with D perhaps TRBD1 (5 bases). Looked up from germline, CDR1 is SGHTA and CDR2 is FQGNSA. Trimming took 3 bases from V and 9 from J, leaving 9 bases between them. The CDR3 runs to 12 residues. The CDR3: CASSFRDAEQFF. The DNA of the CDR3 is TGTGCCAGCAGCTTCAGGGATGCTGAGCAGTTCTTC.